This TCR beta chain was observed in a study of identical twins (TCRdb year 2016). About the full investigation: TCR alpha and beta repertoires from monozygotic twins, unrelated adults of various ages and cord blood were deep-sequenced to test whether fetal clonotypes persist. To rule out contamination, the twin experiments were replicated at different times with different library preparation protocols. The full study reports these points: Invariant T cells such as MAIT and iNKT could partly confound zero-insertion analyses, although diverse VJ usage argued against such confounding for most clonotypes. Excess twin sharing in beta out-of-frame sequences was weaker because fewer shared sequences lowered the signal-to-noise ratio. Conclusions relied on cross-sectional statistical analysis, since the same donors could not be followed over many years. Compared with coincidental sharing between unrelated individuals, out-of-frame TCR alpha sequences shared between twins had an excess of sequences with low generation probability. Fewer insertions were carried by abundant cord blood beta clonotypes; a weaker similar trend was observed in young adult naive repertoires, while no such trend was observed in memory repertoires. Out-of-frame TCR alpha sharing in monozygotic twins was systematically underestimated by recombination models, whereas sharing between unrelated individuals was in agreement with the recombination models.

Receptor amplification or capture employed 5' RACE. The listed sequencing device is Illumina HiSeq 2000. A universal primer binding site was introduced by template switching, and a unique molecular identifier was present in the final cDNA, enabling accurate counting of TCR cDNA molecules. Specific primers in the conserved constant-segment region were used to synthesize first-strand cDNA for TCR alpha and beta chains. To control for contamination, every cDNA library carried two barcodes: a SMART-Mk sample barcode plus Illumina barcodes. TruSeq adapter sequences and Illumina sample barcodes were added in two successive PCR steps. Sequencing of the TCR alpha and beta cDNA libraries was done on the Illumina HiSeq platform using custom primers. The study's own analysis went as follows. Unique molecular identifiers were extracted from raw reads with MiGEC, and CDR3 positions were determined with MiXCR. For each individual, recombination models were inferred using an EM algorithm with the repgenHMM and IGoR tools. The analysis of shared clonotypes was done with the tcR package in R, with sharing normalized by the product of cloneset sizes. To study raw recombination free of thymic and clonal selection effects, out-of-frame nonproductive sequences were analyzed. Using fastp at Q25 and MiXCR, TCRdb reprocessed the public reads and kept productive beta chains. Every distinct CDR3 protein forms one entry, paired with its most common genes and DNA. TCRdb, rather than the study authors, made the V and J calls. In this sample the table shows hundreds of thousands of distinct CDR3 sequences, roughly 8.6% of which occur a single time. The biggest ten clones account for about 7.1% of the sample.

Every donor was a healthy Caucasian. The twin cohort consisted of three pairs of female monozygotic twins, all aged roughly 18 to 30 years. Positive isolation kits from Invitrogen were used to isolate CD4+ and CD8+ T cell populations. Remarks on this clonotype: Its cognate antigen has yet to be identified. No much larger clonotype is one base removed from it; base qualities were not supplied.

From its cysteine to its phenylalanine, the CDR3 spans 13 amino acids. The only DNA kept is the CDR3, 39 bases in frame from the first base. In the germline V gene, CDR1 corresponds to SNHLY and CDR2 to FYNNEI. V lost 6 bases and J lost 6 bases; the stretch between them is 15 bases long. These sequences were also reported in another study, on yellow fever vaccine responses in identical twins. Per that second paper: The authors reported that the T cell response to vaccination in identical twins appeared partly convergent and partly personalized. Focusing on identical twins, the study followed the T cell clones that responded to the vaccine, and did so with precision.

Here the chain combines TRBV2 and TRBJ2-7, with the D gene tentatively TRBD1 or TRBD2, based on 6 matching bases in each. This clonotype originated in a woman in her late teens or twenties in good health. Sequencing input: CD8+ T cells sorted from blood. The DNA reads TGTGCCAGCAGAGGGGGGACGCCAGGCGAGCAGTACTTC. This sequence encodes CASRGGTPGEQYF.